One TCR beta chain is described in this entry. Antigen unknown. The record originates from a study of T cells in Graves' hyperthyroidism and ophthalmopathy. Whole-study results and caveats: The majority of expanded thyroid clonotypes above 0.001 also appeared in blood.

RNA transcripts were the template for amplifying TCR beta CDR3 regions. The HTBI set primed first-round TCR CDR3 RT-PCR. MiXCR, run by TCRdb on the multiplex PCR reads, gives a single entry per CDR3 protein. The data show about 400,000 distinct CDR3 sequences, roughly an eighth seen once. Each patient was aged 18 to 65 and had newly diagnosed hyperthyroidism of under 2 months' duration. Clinical symptoms, serum thyroxine, TRAb, thyroid ultrasound and orbital computed tomography established diagnosis. Out of around 10 ml of fresh peripheral blood came the PBMCs. The V and J ends lost 2 bases and 5 bases, in that order; junction bases with no gene match: 11. The CDR3 length is 16 residues. CDR1 is SGHDT, CDR2 YYEEEE, per germline.

The sequence came from a woman aged 18-29 years with Graves' hyperthyroidism. Sequenced input: blood. The V call is TRBV5-6, the J call TRBJ1-1; 8 bases agree with TRBD1. The DNA of the CDR3 is TGTGCCAGCAGCTTTGGGACAGGCCCTCCGGGAACTGAAGCTTTCTTT. It specifies CASSFGTGPPGTEAFF.